A single sample is the source of the 24 T cell receptor beta chains below, sequenced in a study of blood T cell repertoires in COVID-19. Clones were sequenced by immunoSEQ multiplex PCR, and TCRdb holds only the in-frame ones, with some missing. This repertoire shows 150,000 to 200,000 clones, 86% found once; its top ten account for about 9.6%. The sample taken for sequencing was PBMCs or T cells enriched from blood (not recorded which). These TCRs come from a woman aged 25 to 39 who had recovered from COVID-19.

This chain uses TRBV7-9 with TRBJ1-1; 7 bases align to TRBD1. The J segment lost 5 bases and the V segment lost 2 bases, leaving 8 bases of the junction unmatched. Germline V gene lookup returns CDR1 SEHNR and CDR2 FQNEAQ (reference sequence). The CDR3 is 15 amino acids. The CDR3 bases are TGTGCCAGCAGCTTAACAGGGGAGGAGGGAACTGAAGCTTTCTTT. Its protein product is CASSLTGEEGTEAFF.

The chain employs TRBV5-1 and TRBJ2-7; 7 bases map to TRBD2. This CDR3 has 14 amino acids. With V trimmed by 2 bases and J by 5 bases, 7 bases remained unmatched. Germline assignment: CDR1 SGHRS and CDR2 YFSETQ. The CDR3 region is CASSLKREIDEQYF. In DNA form, the CDR3 reads TGCGCCAGCAGCTTAAAGCGGGAAATAGACGAGCAGTACTTC.

This clone appeared once. The V call is TRBV5-6, the J call TRBJ1-5, with 7 bases that match TRBD1. The V gene end was trimmed by 2 bases and the J gene end by 8 bases; junction bases not matched to a gene: 7. The CDR3 covers 14 residues. The V gene's germline CDR1 is SGHDT and CDR2 YYEEEE. The CDR3 sequence: CASSLVQGGEPQHF. The CDR3 DNA sequence: TGTGCCAGCAGCTTAGTCCAGGGGGGAGAGCCCCAGCATTTT.

The genes are TRBV9 and TRBJ2-1, with 7 nucleotides matching TRBD2. Germline V gene data show CDR1 as SGDLS and CDR2 as YYNGEE. J gave up 8 bases and V 0 bases, and 8 bases lay outside the gene matches. The CDR3 runs to 15 residues. CDR3 region: CASSVGTGTTHEQFF. The CDR3 DNA sequence: TGTGCCAGCAGCGTAGGGACCGGGACTACGCATGAGCAGTTCTTC.

The chain recombines TRBV5-1 with TRBJ1-6, with D perhaps TRBD1 (6 bases). Germline loops: CDR1 SGHRS, CDR2 YFSETQ. Trimming cost V 4 bases and J 7 bases, with 12 bases left between them. The CDR3 runs 14 residues. CDR3 residues: CASSVGQTNSPLHF. The CDR3 DNA sequence: TGCGCCAGCAGCGTGGGACAAACAAATTCACCCCTCCACTTT.

Only one count was recorded for this clone. The chain is built from TRBV2 and TRBJ2-7; no reliable D call. The CDR3 runs to 16 residues. CDR1 SNHLY and CDR2 FYNNEI come from the germline V gene. Trimming removed 0 bases at V and 0 bases at J, with 12 bases between. The CDR3 loop reads CASSEAVTPSSYEQYF. As DNA, the CDR3 is TGTGCCAGCAGTGAAGCCGTGACTCCGAGCTCCTACGAGCAGTACTTC.

V is TRBV3-1 (or the pseudogene TRBV3-2) and J is TRBJ1-1; possibly TRBD1 for D (6 bases). Trimming removed 4 bases from V and 10 bases from J, with 19 bases in between. Germline values: CDR1 LGHDT, CDR2 YNNKEL (reference sequence). This CDR3 has 14 amino acids. The CDR3 region is CASSPSGQPWGAFF. The CDR3 coding sequence is TGTGCCAGCAGCCCGTCAGGACAGCCCTGGGGAGCTTTCTTT.

The CDR3 sequence is CASSPNLGSEQYF. CDR3 DNA sequence: TGTGCCAGCAGCCCCAATCTAGGAAGCGAGCAGTACTTC. This rearrangement joins TRBV2 to TRBJ2-7; no clear D gene. Germline loops: CDR1 SNHLY, CDR2 FYNNEI. The CDR3 totals 13 residues. The germline V and J ends were trimmed by 6 bases and 6 bases, with 15 bases remaining between them.

The rearrangement links TRBV5-1 to TRBJ2-7; the match to TRBD1 covers 7 bases. Germline values: CDR1 SGHRS, CDR2 YFSETQ. The CDR3 is 15 residues long. The trim removed 2 bases at V and 7 bases at J, leaving 12 bases unmatched. The CDR3 here is CASSFSTGPTREQYF. In DNA form, the CDR3 reads TGCGCCAGCAGCTTCTCGACAGGGCCTACTAGGGAGCAGTACTTC.

The V and J genes are TRBV7-2 and TRBJ2-7, with D unresolved. Trimming left V 3 bases short and J 7 bases short, with 13 bases between. Germline values: CDR1 SGHTA, CDR2 FQGNSA. The CDR3 totals 13 residues. CDR3 region: CASSFTRDGEQYF. CDR3 in DNA: TGTGCCAGCAGCTTTACGAGAGACGGGGAGCAGTACTTC.

This clone has only a few counts. The chain recombines TRBV25-1 with TRBJ2-7; TRBD1 might be the D (6 bases). V lost 5 bases, J lost 4 bases, and 15 bases lay in between. The germline gives CDR1 MGHDK, CDR2 SYGVNS. The CDR3 covers 14 residues. The CDR3 sequence: CASSQTGEVYEQYF. CDR3 in DNA: TGTGCCAGCAGTCAGACAGGTGAAGTGTACGAGCAGTACTTC.

On this clone itself: Within the sample, other DNA sequences also encode this same CDR3. The chain combines TRBV6-5 with TRBJ2-1, with D perhaps matching TRBD2 (6 bases). The CDR3 loop spans 14 amino acids. Trimming took 8 bases from V and 0 from J, leaving 11 bases between them. Germline loops: CDR1 MNHEY, CDR2 SVGAGI. In nucleotides, the CDR3 is TGTGCCAGCGGGTCCGGGAGCTCCTACAATGAGCAGTTCTTC. Residues: CASGSGSSYNEQFF.

This chain connects TRBV12-3 or TRBV12-4 to TRBJ2-7, with 9 bases lining up with TRBD1. After removal of 4 bases from V and 5 bases from J, the junction contained 0 bases not matched to a gene. The CDR3 length is 12 residues. CDR3 sequence: CASSWTGDEQYF. The CDR3 nucleotides read TGTGCCAGCAGTTGGACAGGGGACGAGCAGTACTTC.

The chain employs TRBV27 and TRBJ1-5, with TRBD1 as a possible D gene (5 bases). V dropped 1 base and J dropped 6 bases, with 13 bases sitting between them. Germline values: CDR1 MNHEY, CDR2 SMNVEV (reference sequence). The CDR3 is 15 residues long. The CDR3 loop is CASSLWGHGSQPQHF. CDR3 sequence (DNA): TGTGCCAGCAGTTTATGGGGCCATGGATCTCAGCCCCAGCATTTT.

This clone was seen only once. The chain's CDR3 is CASSIRQGGRGYGYTF. The CDR3 region has the DNA TGTGCCAGCAGCATTCGACAGGGAGGTAGGGGGTATGGCTACACCTTC. The J gene is TRBJ1-2, the V gene TRBV5-4, with 7 bases identical to TRBD1. Germline CDR1 is SGHNT and CDR2 is YYREEE (reference sequence). CDR3 length equals 16 residues. Trimming took 4 bases from V and 5 from J; bases not matched to a gene: 14.

This clone was recorded a few times. This CDR3 reads CASSLLDEQYF. CDR3 sequence (DNA): TGTGCCAGCAGCTTACTAGACGAGCAGTACTTC. The chain combines TRBV6-6 with TRBJ2-7; perhaps TRBD2 as D (5 bases). The CDR3 totals 11 residues. Trimming removed 6 bases at V and 5 bases at J, with 8 bases between. The germline V gene has CDR1 MNHNY and CDR2 SVGAGI (reference sequence).

The chain is built from TRBV28 and TRBJ1-1; 12 bases are shared with TRBD1. Per germline, CDR1 MDHEN and CDR2 SYDVKM. This CDR3 region has 14 residues. Trimming removed 6 bases from V and 7 bases from J; junction bases left unmatched: 6. Here the CDR3 reads CASSRDRGRGEAFF. CDR3 nucleotide sequence: TGTGCCAGCAGCCGGGACAGGGGGCGAGGTGAAGCTTTCTTT.

The chain recombines TRBV28 with TRBJ1-1, with 8 bases lining up with TRBD1. V lost 7 bases and J lost 0; bases outside the gene matches: 13. From germline, CDR1 is MDHEN and CDR2 SYDVKM. The CDR3 runs 17 residues. CDR3: CASIPVVTGAVNTEAFF. In DNA, the CDR3 is TGTGCCAGCATCCCCGTGGTGACAGGGGCCGTGAACACTGAAGCTTTCTTT.

J is TRBJ2-1 and V is TRBV3-1 (or the pseudogene TRBV3-2); 11 bases line up with TRBD2. Germline V gives CDR1 LGHDT, CDR2 YNNKEL (reference sequence). CDR3 length equals 14 residues. J was trimmed by 9 bases and V by 2 bases; bases with no gene match: 3. The CDR3 here is CASSQLLAGAEQFF. In DNA, the CDR3 is TGTGCCAGCAGCCAACTACTAGCGGGAGCTGAGCAGTTCTTC.

The chain combines TRBV7-3 with TRBJ2-2, with D possibly TRBD1 on 6 matching bases. V was trimmed by 6 bases and J by 1 base, leaving 9 bases between them. Per germline, CDR1 SGHTA and CDR2 FQGTGA. The CDR3 runs to 14 residues. In DNA form, the CDR3 reads TGTGCCAGCAGATTGACAGGGAACACCGGGGAGCTGTTTTTT. This gives the protein CASRLTGNTGELFF. The variable domain in full, completed from reference TRBV7-3 and TRBJ2-2, reads GAGVSQTPSNKVTEKGKYVELRCDPISGHTALYWYRQSLGQGPEFLIYFQGTGAADDSGLPNDRFFAVRPEGSVSTLKIQRTERGDSAVYLCASRLTGNTGELFFGEGSRLTVL.

The count of this clone is one. CDR3 amino acids: CASRDSARNEQFF. CDR3 DNA sequence: TGTGCCAGCCGAGACTCAGCGCGCAATGAGCAGTTCTTC. The chain employs TRBV12-3 or TRBV12-4 and TRBJ2-1; no clear D. V was cut by 8 bases and J by 6 bases, with 14 bases left in between. This CDR3 region has 13 residues.

V usage is TRBV29-1 and J usage is TRBJ2-1; D unresolved. Germline V CDR1 and CDR2: SQVTM, ANQGSEA. The ends were cut back, 5 bases at V and 0 bases at J, with 5 bases in the middle. The CDR3 covers 12 residues. CDR3 coding DNA: TGCAGCGTTAGCCTCTCCTACAATGAGCAGTTCTTC. Its translation is CSVSLSYNEQFF.

The gene calls are TRBV5-4 and TRBJ2-1; 8 positions match TRBD1. After removal of 4 bases from V and 6 bases from J, the junction contained 6 bases not matched to a gene. The CDR3 runs to 14 residues. Germline V gene sequence: CDR1 SGHNT, CDR2 YYREEE (reference sequence). The CDR3: CASSPGTGGNEQFF. The CDR3, as DNA: TGTGCCAGCAGCCCGGGGACAGGTGGCAATGAGCAGTTCTTC.

This chain connects TRBV2 to TRBJ2-2; D call uncertain. Germline CDR1 and CDR2: SNHLY and FYNNEI. V shed 4 bases and J shed 1 base, with 10 bases lying between them. This CDR3 has 15 amino acids. The CDR3: CASSVLTGNTGELFF. CDR3 coding DNA: TGTGCCAGCAGTGTATTAACGGGGAACACCGGGGAGCTGTTTTTT.